Each of the 15 T cell receptor beta chains below was sequenced from the same sample in a study of blood T cell repertoires in COVID-19. Sequenced by immunoSEQ multiplex PCR; TCRdb stores in-frame clones only, minus some. The sample holds fewer than 250,000 clones; roughly nine tenths are singletons and the top ten take 2% to 2.5%. Sequencing used peripheral blood. These receptors all stem from a woman between 50 and 59 years old with acute or convalescent COVID-19.

The chain has TRBV29-1 and TRBJ1-1; 8 bases match TRBD1. Germline CDR1 and CDR2: SQVTM and ANQGSEA. CDR3 length equals 12 residues. With V trimmed by 6 bases and J by 6 bases, 6 bases remained unmatched. CDR3 sequence (DNA): TGCAGCGTACTACAGGGGGAAGCTGAAGCTTTCTTT. Its protein product is CSVLQGEAEAFF.

A word on this clone: The junction does not match germline at one end; this may be a read error. The rearrangement uses TRBV30 and TRBJ1-4; a weak D match, TRBD1 (5 bases). Germline V gene lookup returns CDR1 GTSNPN and CDR2 SVGIG (reference sequence). The CDR3 length is 15 residues. The CDR3 region is CAGSFRRGLNEKLFF. CDR3 nucleotide sequence: TGTGCCGGGAGCTTCCGGAGGGGCCTTAATGAAAAACTGTTTTTT.

This rearrangement joins TRBV11-3 to TRBJ2-7; D is unclear. Trimming shortened V by 5 bases and J by 0 bases, and 8 bases separated the two germline ends. CDR1 is SGHNT and CDR2 is YENEEA in the germline V gene. CDR3 length equals 13 residues. The chain's CDR3 is CASSTRHSYEQYF. The CDR3 DNA sequence: TGTGCCAGCAGCACCCGACACTCCTACGAGCAGTACTTC.

The rearrangement links TRBV7-6 to TRBJ1-1; D remains ambiguous. CDR1 is SGHVS and CDR2 is FNYEAQ in the germline V gene. Between the trimmed V and J ends, which lost 7 bases and 4 bases, there was a span of 16 bases. This CDR3 spans 14 amino acids. Here the CDR3 DNA reads TGTGCCAGCATTAAGGGAGGGAGTGGCACTGAAGCTTTCTTT. It translates to CASIKGGSGTEAFF.

V and J are TRBV19 and TRBJ2-3; possibly TRBD1 for D (5 bases). In germline, CDR1 is LNHDA, CDR2 SQIVND (reference sequence). V was cut by 7 bases and J by 0 bases, with 11 bases left in between. This CDR3 spans 14 amino acids. In DNA, the CDR3 is TGTGCCAGTAAACCAGGGCCGAGCACAGATACGCAGTATTTT. Translation gives CASKPGPSTDTQYF.

The chain joins TRBV19 to TRBJ1-2, with D perhaps TRBD1 (6 bases). Trimming left V 4 bases short and J 3 bases short, with 9 bases between. Germline CDR1 is LNHDA and CDR2 is SQIVND (reference sequence). CDR3 length: 13 residues. This CDR3 reads CASSTSGDYGYTF. The CDR3 nucleotides read TGTGCCAGTAGTACATCAGGGGACTATGGCTACACCTTC.

This sequence joins TRBV5-1 and TRBJ2-2, with D possibly TRBD1 on 5 matching bases. CDR3 length equals 18 residues. V was shortened by 0 bases and J by 4 bases, with 19 bases between the two germline ends. CDR1 SGHRS and CDR2 YFSETQ come from the germline V gene. The CDR3 region is CASSLGRLVGRGTGELFF. CDR3 nucleotide sequence: TGCGCCAGCAGCTTGGGGCGCCTAGTGGGTAGGGGCACCGGGGAGCTGTTTTTT.

The genes are TRBV3-1 (or the pseudogene TRBV3-2) and TRBJ1-4; D unresolved. Germline V CDR1 and CDR2: LGHDT, YNNKEL (reference sequence). This CDR3 is built from 12 residues. Trimming took off 2 bases at V and 8 bases at J, with 6 bases between the two ends. Written as DNA, the CDR3 is TGTGCCAGCAGCCAACTGAGGGAAAAACTGTTTTTT. This encodes CASSQLREKLFF.

V is TRBV14 and J is TRBJ2-1; 8 bases match TRBD1. With V trimmed by 5 bases and J by 2 bases, 8 bases remained unmatched. Germline loops: CDR1 SGHDN, CDR2 FVKESK. This CDR3 spans 16 amino acids. The CDR3 DNA reads as TGTGCCAGCAGCACAGGACAGGGACCAACCTACAATGAGCAGTTCTTC. As protein: CASSTGQGPTYNEQFF.

The chain combines TRBV30 with TRBJ2-3; 9 positions agree with TRBD2. The CDR3 consists of 14 residues. V was pared by 2 bases and J by 4 bases, with 4 bases of the junction left unmatched. Looked up from germline, CDR1 is GTSNPN and CDR2 is SVGIG (reference sequence). CDR3 in amino acids: CAWSIAGVPDTQYF. The CDR3, as DNA: TGTGCCTGGAGTATAGCGGGAGTCCCAGATACGCAGTATTTT.

This clone showed up just once. This chain uses TRBV5-1 with TRBJ2-3; TRBD2 is a possible D gene (5 bases). The CDR3 runs to 17 residues. Per germline, CDR1 SGHRS and CDR2 YFSETQ. The V end lost 2 bases, the J end lost 0 bases, and 16 bases lay between the germline ends. The CDR3 DNA follows: TGCGCCAGCAGCTTCATTCTAGCAGATCCTAGCACAGATACGCAGTATTTT. As protein: CASSFILADPSTDTQYF.

The chain carries TRBV7-9 and TRBJ2-5; 8 bases align to TRBD2. The CDR3 sequence is 15 residues long. Germline values: CDR1 SEHNR, CDR2 FQNEAQ (reference sequence). V gave up 3 bases and J gave up 4 bases; unmatched junction bases: 7. The CDR3 nucleotides read TGTGCCAGCAGCTTTTATCGGGGGGGCCCAGAGACCCAGTACTTC. Its translation is CASSFYRGGPETQYF.

This clone was observed a single time. The V call is TRBV19, the J call TRBJ2-2; TRBD1 matches 11 bases. The length of the CDR3 is 15 residues. J was trimmed by 4 bases and V by 5 bases; bases with no gene match: 3. From germline, CDR1 is LNHDA and CDR2 SQIVND (reference sequence). The CDR3 DNA follows: TGTGCCAGTAGTGTGGGGACAGGGGGCACCGGGGAGCTGTTTTTT. Translating it yields CASSVGTGGTGELFF.

The chain uses TRBV6-5 and TRBJ2-1, with 8 positions matching TRBD2. Per germline, CDR1 MNHEY and CDR2 SVGAGI. The CDR3 spans 15 residues. With V trimmed by 6 bases and J by 4 bases, 8 bases remained unmatched. The CDR3: CASRQASGPYNEQFF. The CDR3, as DNA: TGTGCCAGCAGACAGGCTAGCGGGCCATACAATGAGCAGTTCTTC.

The genes are TRBV18 and TRBJ2-5, with D possibly TRBD1 on 5 matching bases. Trimming cost V 3 bases and J 4 bases, with 12 bases left between them. Looked up from germline, CDR1 is KGHSH and CDR2 is LQKENI. CDR3 length: 14 amino acids. The CDR3 loop reads CASSPGLAGETQYF. DNA for the CDR3: TGTGCCAGCTCACCGGGGCTCGCCGGAGAGACCCAGTACTTC. The full variable domain, its missing parts supplied by reference TRBV18 and TRBJ2-5, is NAGVMQNPRHLVRRRGQEARLRCSPMKGHSHVYWYRQLPEEGLKFMVYLQKENIIDESGMPKERFSAEFPKEGPSILRIQQVVRGDSAAYFCASSPGLAGETQYFGPGTRLLVL.